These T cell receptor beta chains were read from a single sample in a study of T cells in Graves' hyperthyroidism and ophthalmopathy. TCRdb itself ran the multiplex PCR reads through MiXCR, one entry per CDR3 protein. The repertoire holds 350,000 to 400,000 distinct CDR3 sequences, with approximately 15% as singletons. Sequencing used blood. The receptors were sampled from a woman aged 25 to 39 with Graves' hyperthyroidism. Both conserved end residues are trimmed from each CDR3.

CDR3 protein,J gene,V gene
ASSASGTDKNIQY,TRBJ2-4,TRBV7-9
ATSSPSRAYNEQF,TRBJ2-1,TRBV24-1
ASSRGSAANYEQY,TRBJ2-7,TRBV3-1
AWETTGQGLEEQY,TRBJ2-7,TRBV30
SAARWTGSRTEAF,TRBJ1-1,TRBV20-1
ASSRRGAYNEQF,TRBJ2-1,TRBV14
ASSLAGTSNQPQH,TRBJ1-5,TRBV7-8
ASSLAQDLGYT,TRBJ1-2,TRBV27
ASSYTGPSGGGSPLH,TRBJ1-6,TRBV6-5
ASSLGIAINSPLH,TRBJ1-6,TRBV28
ASSEDRQVPGYT,TRBJ1-2,TRBV6-1
ASRGSINQPQH,TRBJ1-5,TRBV6-1
ASSGSTETGIYGYT,TRBJ1-2,TRBV6-1
ASSPGQAANEQF,TRBJ2-1,TRBV18
ASSVKNNYGYT,TRBJ1-2,TRBV28
ASSGWSGQGTEAF,TRBJ1-1,TRBV28
ASSPRRRGLAEISEQF,TRBJ2-1,TRBV9
ASSEDEMMTQY,TRBJ2-5,TRBV2
ASRPGLANHNEQF,TRBJ2-1,TRBV6-1
ASRITGTSAWNEQF,TRBJ2-1,TRBV6-1
ASSGWDSNEKLF,TRBJ1-4,TRBV3-1
ASSLVGGRVYNEQF,TRBJ2-1,TRBV12-3/TRBV12-4
ASSTQGVGKLF,TRBJ1-4,TRBV19
ASSRTAGGGRLQEKLF,TRBJ1-4,TRBV5-1
ASGGTALYNEQF,TRBJ2-1,TRBV6-1
AISKGLAGIQETQY,TRBJ2-5,TRBV10-3
SVSRTLYNEQF,TRBJ2-1,TRBV29-1
ASSFVYNMGFPNTEAF,TRBJ1-1,TRBV28
ASTVGGTRDTQY,TRBJ2-3,TRBV9
ASSQGTAMNTEAF,TRBJ1-1,TRBV4-1
ASSVAAGGMSTDTQY,TRBJ2-3,TRBV9
ASSLVGQGAKVSASPLH,TRBJ1-6,TRBV5-5
ASRPPWTPGGDEQF,TRBJ2-1,TRBV27
ATSRTSGRVVRTDTQY,TRBJ2-3,TRBV15
SAVGLAGLSSYNEQF,TRBJ2-1,TRBV20-1
AWSDPKRNTVELF,TRBJ2-2,TRBV30
ASRGQGDQPQH,TRBJ1-5,TRBV2
SARGFSANQPQH,TRBJ1-5,TRBV20-1
ASSQALRTSGLTDTQY,TRBJ2-3,TRBV4-1
ASSWAVGSGANVLT,TRBJ2-6,TRBV5-1
ASSLRAGESQPQH,TRBJ1-5,TRBV12-3/TRBV12-4
AIRRDAEVGYT,TRBJ1-2,TRBV10-3
ASSLVALVDYEQY,TRBJ2-7,TRBV7-3
ASRQVAGGYNSPLH,TRBJ1-6,TRBV28
ASSFLWTSGIDEQF,TRBJ2-1,TRBV7-9
ASSDLAGKLYEQY,TRBJ2-7,TRBV6-1